The entry below describes one T cell receptor beta chain. Its antigen is undetermined. Germline loops: CDR1 SQVTM, CDR2 ANQGSEA. The length of the CDR3 is 15 residues. V gave up 7 bases and J gave up 1 base; unmatched junction bases: 10. This sample is drawn from a study of tumor and adjacent non-tumor tissue in lung cancer. Notes on the study in general: Significantly higher TCR diversity was found in tumor than normal lung.

This sample's RNA came from whole unsorted tissue. Three rounds of nested PCR, following a modified ARM-PCR protocol, produced the TCRbeta library. TCRdb analysed the multiplex PCR reads with MiXCR anew, one entry per CDR3 protein. Of fewer than 100,000 distinct CDR3 sequences listed, approximately 72% are singletons. The sequence derives from a woman between 35 and 50 years old with non-small cell lung cancer. The chain joins TRBV29-1 to TRBJ2-7; TRBD2 aligns across 10 bases. Material: lung tumor tissue. Here the CDR3 DNA reads TGCAGCGGTGTACTAGCGGGGTCAAGTTCCTACGAGCAGTACTTC. It encodes CSGVLAGSSSYEQYF.